This T cell receptor beta chain emerged from a study of PD-1 blockade in classical Hodgkin lymphoma. Background on the study: The nivolumab dose that patients received was 3 mg/kg, given intravenously every 2 weeks.

All patients experienced relapse after autologous stem cell transplantation, and brentuximab vedotin exposure was variable. Germline values: CDR1 SGHVS, CDR2 FQNEAQ. V trimming: 7 bases; J trimming: 8 bases; junction bases outside the gene matches: 8. The CDR3 covers 15 residues. Comment on this clone: Its target is not known.

Generated by immunoSEQ multiplex PCR, the TCRdb table keeps only in-frame clones and is missing some. The data show about 97,000 clones, approximately 88% seen once. Study-wide points: Unlike CD8+ TCR diversity, which did not rise significantly by C4D1, CD4+ TCR diversity did. Complete responders matched newly diagnosed patients in baseline diversity. Reports indicated that newly diagnosed patients had lower baseline TCR diversity than healthy donors did.

V gene TRBV7-8 combines with J gene TRBJ2-1, with 13 bases aligning to TRBD2. This clonotype was obtained from a human donor with classical Hodgkin lymphoma. This sample comprised peripheral blood mononuclear cells (PBMCs), obtained at baseline. CDR3 in DNA: TGTGCCAGCACCTATCCGGGACTAGCGGGACATGAGCAGTTCTTC. Translating it yields CASTYPGLAGHEQFF.